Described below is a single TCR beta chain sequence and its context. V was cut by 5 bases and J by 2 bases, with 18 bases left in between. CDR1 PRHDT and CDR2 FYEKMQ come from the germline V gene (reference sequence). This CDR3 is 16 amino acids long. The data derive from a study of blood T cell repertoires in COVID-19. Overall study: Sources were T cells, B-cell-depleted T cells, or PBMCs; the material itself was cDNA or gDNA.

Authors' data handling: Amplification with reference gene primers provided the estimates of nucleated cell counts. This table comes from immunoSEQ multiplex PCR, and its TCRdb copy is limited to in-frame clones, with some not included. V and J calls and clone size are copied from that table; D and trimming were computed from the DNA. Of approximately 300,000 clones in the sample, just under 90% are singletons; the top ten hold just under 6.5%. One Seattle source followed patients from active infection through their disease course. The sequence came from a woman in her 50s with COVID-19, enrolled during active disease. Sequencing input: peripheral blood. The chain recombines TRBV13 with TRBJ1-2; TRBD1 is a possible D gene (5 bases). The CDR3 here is CASSTPRRGFNYGYTF. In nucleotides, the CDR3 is TGTGCCAGCAGCACCCCCCGCCGGGGGTTCAACTATGGCTACACCTTC.